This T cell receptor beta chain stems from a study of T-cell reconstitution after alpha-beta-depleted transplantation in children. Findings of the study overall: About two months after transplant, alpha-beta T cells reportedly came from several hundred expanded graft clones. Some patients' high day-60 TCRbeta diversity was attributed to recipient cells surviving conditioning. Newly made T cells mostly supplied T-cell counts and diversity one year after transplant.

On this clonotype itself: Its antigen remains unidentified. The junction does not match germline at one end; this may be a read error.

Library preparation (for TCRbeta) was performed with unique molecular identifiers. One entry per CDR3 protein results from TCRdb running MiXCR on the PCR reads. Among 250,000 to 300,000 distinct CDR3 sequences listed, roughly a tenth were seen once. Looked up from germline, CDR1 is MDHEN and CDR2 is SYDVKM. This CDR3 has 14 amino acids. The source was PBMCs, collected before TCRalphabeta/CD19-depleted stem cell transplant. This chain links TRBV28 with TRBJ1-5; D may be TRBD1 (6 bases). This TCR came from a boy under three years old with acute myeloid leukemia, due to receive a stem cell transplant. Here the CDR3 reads CARSLRGRGRPQHF. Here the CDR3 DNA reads TGTGCCAGGAGTTTAAGAGGCAGGGGACGGCCCCAGCATTTT.